The T cell receptor beta chain under discussion was sequenced for a study of blood T cell repertoires in COVID-19. Looking at the study overall: In each case, the material was cDNA or gDNA derived from T cells, B-cell-depleted T cells, or PBMCs.

Participant ages covered about 18 to 95 years across 24 US areas. Grouping used clinical history reported by participants in a survey and questionnaire. Donors in Cohort 3 counted as recovered after two negative PCRs, clearance, or symptom resolution. Profiling relied on immunoSEQ multiplex PCR, and the TCRdb table lists in-frame clones only, not all of them. The data contain about 260,000 clones, about 84% of them singletons. Germline lookup yields CDR1 PRHDT and CDR2 FYEKMQ (reference sequence). This CDR3 has 16 amino acids. Trimming removed 2 bases from V and 0 bases from J, with 11 bases in between.

This sequence originates from a woman in her fifties or sixties who had recovered from COVID-19. The V call is TRBV13, the J call TRBJ1-5, with D maybe TRBD1 (5 bases). Sequencing was carried out using PBMCs or T cells enriched from blood (not recorded which). The CDR3 loop is CASSLQGDYSNQPQHF. DNA for the CDR3: TGTGCCAGCAGCTTACAGGGCGATTATAGCAATCAGCCCCAGCATTTT. Full variable domain (remainder filled in from reference TRBV13 and TRBJ1-5): AAGVIQSPRHLIKEKRETATLKCYPIPRHDTVYWYQQGPGQDPQFLISFYEKMQSDKGSIPDRFSAQQFSDYHSELNMSSLELGDSALYFCASSLQGDYSNQPQHFGDGTRLSIL.